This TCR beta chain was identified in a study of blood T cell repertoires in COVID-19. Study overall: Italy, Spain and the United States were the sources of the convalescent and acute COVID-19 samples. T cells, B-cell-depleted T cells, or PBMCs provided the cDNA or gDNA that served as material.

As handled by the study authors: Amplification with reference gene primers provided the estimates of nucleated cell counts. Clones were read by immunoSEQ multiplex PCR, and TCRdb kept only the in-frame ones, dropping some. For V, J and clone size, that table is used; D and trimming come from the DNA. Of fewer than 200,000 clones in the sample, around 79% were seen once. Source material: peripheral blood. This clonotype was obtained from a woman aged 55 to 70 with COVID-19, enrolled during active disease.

CDR3 DNA: TGTGCCAGCACACTAGCGGGAAAGGCTCATGAGCAGTTCTTC. Its translation: CASTLAGKAHEQFF. V usage is TRBV7-2 and J usage is TRBJ2-1; TRBD2 matches 10 bases. The CDR3 is made up of 14 amino acids. The trim removed 7 bases at V and 8 bases at J, leaving 8 bases unmatched. Germline V lookup: CDR1 SGHTA, CDR2 FQGNSA.